This T cell receptor beta chain derives from a study of identifying expanded T cells in peripheral blood (dated by TCRdb to between 2018 and 2021). In the study overall: Four technical replicates, made by sequencing separate aliquots from the same pool of genomic DNA, were compared pairwise.

Of note for this clone: Its antigen is not yet known. The sample holds no much larger clone one base away, and base qualities are not on file.

No immune events, such as infections, were documented for the healthy donors during the collection period. Healthy-donor blood repertoires served as a training cohort to calibrate time-dependent variance in a beta-binomial model of T-cell clone differential abundance. The training cohort comprised about ten healthy donors, 3 female and 7 male. An age range of about 29 to 65 years, with an average of roughly 45 years, was recorded for the donors. Obtained from a commercial supplier, whole blood was collected from each healthy donor at three time points set about two weeks apart. Genomic DNA was extracted from unsorted whole blood for immunosequencing. Inclusive of the bounding cysteine and phenylalanine, the CDR3 is 15 residues long. Of the read, only the CDR3 DNA is kept; its 45 bases are in frame from base 1. The CDR1 and CDR2 encoded by the germline V gene (reference sequence) are SGHKS and YYEKEE. Trimming removed 2 bases from V and 0 bases from J, leaving 9 bases between the germline ends.

TCRbeta CDR3 regions were profiled with the immunoSEQ Assay using bias-controlled multiplex PCR amplification of genomic DNA. On the study's bioinformatics: The absolute abundance of each unique TCRbeta CDR3 region was quantified after sequences were collapsed and filtered. Differential abundance was tested with two models: a binomial (Fisher-equivalent) model and a beta-binomial model that adds time-dependent variance fitted from healthy donors. Clones with fewer than 5 combined templates were excluded, and clones with Benjamini-Hochberg FDR below 0.01 were called differentially abundant. The form v = (b*log(k)+a)^2 was used to model beta-binomial variance as a function of total template count across the two samples. The table comes from immuneACCESS by way of TCRdb, which keeps in-frame sequences with V and J called. Part of the clones is missing from these tables; in studies checked, under half for an unresolved V gene and the rest for unknown reasons. V and J calls plus clone size are reproduced from that table; the DNA served to infer D and trimming. In all, the sample holds approximately 92,000 clones, and roughly 84% of those were seen once. The top ten clonotypes cover roughly 4.4% of the sample.

What the study reported, not specific to this receptor: The authors expected that biological variance in healthy repertoires might rise further over much longer intervals, such as months to years. The binomial model flagged approximately 1.2 differentially abundant clones between technical replicates, compared with about 16 over around two weeks and 19 over roughly 4 weeks. For all healthy donors, the variance in clone template counts between approximately 2-week samples rose significantly as total template count increased. Both the number of clones called differentially abundant and the false-positive rate were significantly reduced by the beta-binomial model across all healthy-donor time intervals.

The chain was built from TRBV5-5 and TRBJ1-3; the D region possibly corresponds to TRBD1 (5 bases align). The sequence came from a person aged 18 to 70 in good health. Material: blood. The bases read TGTGCCAGCAGCTTTGGGGCAGACTCTGGAAACACCATATATTTT. Its amino acids are CASSFGADSGNTIYF. Extended through the reference TRBV5-5 and TRBJ1-3 proteins, this CDR3 yields the full variable domain: DAGVTQSPTHLIKTRGQQVTLRCSPISGHKSVSWYQQVLGQGPQFIFQYYEKEERGRGNFPDRFSARQFPNYSSELNVNALLLGDSALYLCASSFGADSGNTIYFGEGSWLTVV.